One TCR beta chain is described in this entry. Its target is not known. Expressed TCRB transcripts got sequenced, as all isolated RNA was reverse transcribed. Sequenced by immunoSEQ multiplex PCR; TCRdb stores in-frame clones only, minus some. The table includes roughly 730,000 clones, around an eighth detected once. These data come from a study of beta chain features in type 1 diabetes. The study's findings and limits: Lower insertion and higher deletion counts appeared at VDJ junctions in type 1 diabetes patients. In every one of the four CD4+ subsets, TCRB CDR3s were moderately but significantly shorter in Type 1 diabetes patients.

Sequencing input: naive CD4+ T cells from blood. The sequence came from a man in his late teens or twenties with type 1 diabetes.

DNA of the CDR3: TGTGCCAGCAGCTTATCCGGGACGGAGAATGAAAAACTGTTTTTT. Translation gives CASSLSGTENEKLFF. The V gene is TRBV7-9, the J gene TRBJ1-4; a possible D gene is TRBD1 (5 bases). The CDR3 covers 15 residues. V lost 2 bases and J lost 5, with 12 bases in between. Germline CDR1 reads SEHNR; CDR2 reads FQNEAQ (reference sequence).